These T cell receptor beta chains were read from a single sample in a study of Graves' ophthalmopathy and Graves' hyperthyroidism. TCRdb redid the calling of the multiplex PCR reads with MiXCR, one entry per CDR3 protein. Seen here are about 620,000 distinct CDR3 sequences, approximately 21% observed once, and the top ten hold 7.1%. Sample: peripheral blood. These receptors were taken from a woman younger than 35 with stable Graves' hyperthyroidism. Some clones in this sample may be carry-over from other donors' samples. CDR3s include the opening cysteine and the closing phenylalanine or tryptophan. Each record gives: V gene, J gene, D gene, clone size, CDR3 DNA, CDR3 protein. The D gene is left open where the match is weak. Only some rows state a clone size, as once, few, many or a class for expanded clones.

V: TRBV11-1; J: TRBJ1-6; D: NA; size: many; DNA: TGTGCCAGCAGTCGAGGGGAATATAATTCACCCCTCCACTTT; CDR3: CASSRGEYNSPLHF
V: TRBV30; J: TRBJ1-6; D: NA; size: few; DNA: TGTGCCTGGAGTGTAGGGCAGGGGAGTGTTTCACCCCTCCACTTT; CDR3: CAWSVGQGSVSPLHF
V: TRBV13; J: TRBJ1-2; D: TRBD1; size: many; DNA: TGTGCCAGCAGCCCACGGACAGGGGGGGACTATGGCTACACCTTC; CDR3: CASSPRTGGDYGYTF
V: TRBV11-2; J: TRBJ2-5; D: NA; size: many; DNA: TGTGCCAGCAGCTTAGTGGTCAGGGGAGAGACCCAGTACTTC; CDR3: CASSLVVRGETQYF
V: TRBV20-1; J: TRBJ2-7; D: NA; size: many; DNA: TGCAGTGCTTTGTCCAGGATCGGGATTTACTACGAGCAGTACTTC; CDR3: CSALSRIGIYYEQYF
V: TRBV7-9; J: TRBJ1-1; D: NA; size: many; DNA: TGTGCCAGCAGCTTTCGGGCAGCAGGGTGGGAGAAGAATGAAGCTTTCTTT; CDR3: CASSFRAAGWEKNEAFF
V: TRBV13; J: TRBJ1-2; D: NA; size: NA; DNA: TGTGCCAGCAGAACCTATGGGGGGGCGAACTATGGCTACACCTTC; CDR3: CASRTYGGANYGYTF
V: TRBV6-1; J: TRBJ1-3; D: NA; size: NA; DNA: TGTGCCAGCAGCTCGGGGCCTGGAAACACCATATATTTT; CDR3: CASSSGPGNTIYF
V: TRBV6-1; J: TRBJ2-2; D: NA; size: few; DNA: TGTGCCGCCAGCAGCCCCACGCCCGGGGAGCTGTTTTTT; CDR3: CAASSPTPGELFF
V: TRBV6-1; J: TRBJ1-2; D: NA; size: NA; DNA: TGTGCCAGCAGAACCACCAGAGGGGGCTACACCTTC; CDR3: CASRTTRGGYTF
V: TRBV28; J: TRBJ1-1; D: NA; size: NA; DNA: TGTGCCAGCAGTTTATCACCGACTGAGTGGACTGAAGCTTTCTTT; CDR3: CASSLSPTEWTEAFF
V: TRBV30; J: TRBJ1-2; D: NA; size: many; DNA: TGTGCCTGGAGTGGCAGAAACTATGGCTACACCTTC; CDR3: CAWSGRNYGYTF
V: TRBV7-3; J: TRBJ2-2; D: NA; size: few; DNA: TGTGCCAGCAGCTTACCTGGGGGCCCGAGTGACGGGGAGCTGTTTTTT; CDR3: CASSLPGGPSDGELFF
V: TRBV15; J: TRBJ1-2; D: NA; size: many; DNA: TGTGCCACCAGCCCTCAGGGGCACGTCTATGGCTACACCTTC; CDR3: CATSPQGHVYGYTF
V: TRBV27; J: TRBJ1-2; D: TRBD1; size: NA; DNA: TGTGCCAGCAGGCCGACAGGGGTGGATGGCTACACCTTC; CDR3: CASRPTGVDGYTF
V: TRBV18; J: TRBJ1-1; D: NA; size: NA; DNA: TGTGCCAGCTCACCAATGGCTCTGGACACTGAAGCTTTCTTT; CDR3: CASSPMALDTEAFF
V: TRBV19; J: TRBJ1-1; D: TRBD1; size: NA; DNA: TGTGCCAGTAGTACCCGGGACAGGATCACTGAAGCTTTCTTT; CDR3: CASSTRDRITEAFF
V: TRBV28; J: TRBJ2-7; D: NA; size: many; DNA: TGTGCCAGCAGTCCCCACGGGCCTGAGTACGAGCAGTACTTC; CDR3: CASSPHGPEYEQYF
V: TRBV24-1; J: TRBJ1-2; D: TRBD1; size: few; DNA: TGTGCCACCAGACCACGGACAGGGAACTATGGCTACACCTTC; CDR3: CATRPRTGNYGYTF
V: TRBV11-2; J: TRBJ1-1; D: NA; size: NA; DNA: TGTGCCAGCAGCGGGCGGACAGTCTGGAACACTGAAGCTTTCTTT; CDR3: CASSGRTVWNTEAFF
V: TRBV30; J: TRBJ1-5; D: NA; size: few; DNA: TGTGCCTGGAGTGTACATGGAGGACCTAGCAATCAGCCCCAGCATTTT; CDR3: CAWSVHGGPSNQPQHF
V: TRBV6-5; J: TRBJ2-5; D: NA; size: few; DNA: TGTGCCAGCAGTTATGGTGCAGGGGTAGGTGAGACCCAGTACTTC; CDR3: CASSYGAGVGETQYF
V: TRBV9; J: TRBJ2-7; D: NA; size: NA; DNA: TGTGCCAGCAGCCCCGGGGGGCTCGGCGAGCAGTACTTC; CDR3: CASSPGGLGEQYF
V: TRBV4-1; J: TRBJ1-1; D: NA; size: many; DNA: TGCGCCAGCAGCCAAGATACGGGTGGGGGCCGGAGCACTGAAGCTTTCTTT; CDR3: CASSQDTGGGRSTEAFF
V: TRBV6-1; J: TRBJ2-7; D: NA; size: many; DNA: TGTGCCAGCAGGGAAAATTCCTACGAGCAGTACTTC; CDR3: CASRENSYEQYF
V: TRBV20-1; J: TRBJ1-2; D: TRBD1; size: NA; DNA: TGCAGTGCTAGAGTTCGCAGGGGGCACTATGGCTACACCTTC; CDR3: CSARVRRGHYGYTF
V: TRBV7-9; J: TRBJ1-2; D: NA; size: many; DNA: TGTGCCAGCAGCTTAGAGGCGGAGGGGCTTGGCTACACCTTC; CDR3: CASSLEAEGLGYTF